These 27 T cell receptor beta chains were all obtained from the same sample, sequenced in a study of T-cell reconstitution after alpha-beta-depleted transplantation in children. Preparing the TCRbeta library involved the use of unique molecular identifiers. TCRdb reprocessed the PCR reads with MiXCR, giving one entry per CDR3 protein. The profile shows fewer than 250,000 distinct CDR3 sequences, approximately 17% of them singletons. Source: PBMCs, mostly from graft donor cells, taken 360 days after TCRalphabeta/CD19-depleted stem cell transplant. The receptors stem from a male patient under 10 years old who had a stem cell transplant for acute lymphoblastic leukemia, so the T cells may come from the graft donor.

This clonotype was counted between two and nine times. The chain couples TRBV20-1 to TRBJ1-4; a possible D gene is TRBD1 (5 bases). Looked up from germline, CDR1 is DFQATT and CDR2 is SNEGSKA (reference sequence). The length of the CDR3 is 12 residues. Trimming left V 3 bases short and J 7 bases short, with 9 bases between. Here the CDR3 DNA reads TGCAGTGCTAGGGGGACTCCTGAAAAACTGTTTTTT. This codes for CSARGTPEKLFF.

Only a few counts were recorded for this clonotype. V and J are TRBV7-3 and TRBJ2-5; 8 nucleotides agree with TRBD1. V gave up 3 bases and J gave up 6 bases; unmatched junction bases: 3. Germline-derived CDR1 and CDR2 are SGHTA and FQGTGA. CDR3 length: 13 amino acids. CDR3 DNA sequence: TGTGCCAGCAGCTTTCAGGGGGCGAAGACCCAGTACTTC. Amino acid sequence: CASSFQGAKTQYF.

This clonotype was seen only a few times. The CDR3 nucleotides are TGCAAGCGGGAGGAACCTTATGGCTACACCTTC. This encodes CKREEPYGYTF. J is TRBJ1-2 and V is TRBV20-1; D gene uncertain. The CDR3 spans 11 residues. Germline CDR1 DFQATT, CDR2 SNEGSKA (reference sequence).

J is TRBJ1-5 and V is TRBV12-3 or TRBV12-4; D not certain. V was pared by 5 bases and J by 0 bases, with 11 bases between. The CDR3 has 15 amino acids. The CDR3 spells CASSLGRNSNQPQHF. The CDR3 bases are TGTGCCAGCAGTCTCGGTCGCAATAGCAATCAGCCCCAGCATTTT.

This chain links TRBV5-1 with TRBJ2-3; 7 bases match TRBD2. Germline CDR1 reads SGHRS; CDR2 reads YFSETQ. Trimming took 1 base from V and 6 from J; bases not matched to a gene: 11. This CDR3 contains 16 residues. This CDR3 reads CASSLSWDYLRDTQYF. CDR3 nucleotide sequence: TGCGCCAGCAGCTTGTCCTGGGACTACCTCCGTGATACGCAGTATTTT.

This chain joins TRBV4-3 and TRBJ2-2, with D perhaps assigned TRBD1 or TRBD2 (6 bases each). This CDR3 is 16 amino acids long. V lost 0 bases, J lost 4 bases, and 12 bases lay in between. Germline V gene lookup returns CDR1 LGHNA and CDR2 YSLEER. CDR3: CASSQEGGLSTGELFF. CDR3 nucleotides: TGCGCCAGCAGCCAAGAGGGGGGCCTGAGCACCGGGGAGCTGTTTTTT.

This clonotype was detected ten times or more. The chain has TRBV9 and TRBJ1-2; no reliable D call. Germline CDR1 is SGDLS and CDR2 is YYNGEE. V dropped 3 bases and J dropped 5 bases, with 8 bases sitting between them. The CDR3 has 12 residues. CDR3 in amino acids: CASSANVYGYTF. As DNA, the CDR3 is TGTGCCAGCAGCGCCAACGTTTATGGCTACACCTTC.

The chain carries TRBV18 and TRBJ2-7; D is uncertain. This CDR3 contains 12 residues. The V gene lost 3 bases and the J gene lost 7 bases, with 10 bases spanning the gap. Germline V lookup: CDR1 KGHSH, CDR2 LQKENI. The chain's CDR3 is CASSPGKIEQYF. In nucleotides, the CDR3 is TGTGCCAGCTCACCGGGTAAAATAGAGCAGTACTTC.

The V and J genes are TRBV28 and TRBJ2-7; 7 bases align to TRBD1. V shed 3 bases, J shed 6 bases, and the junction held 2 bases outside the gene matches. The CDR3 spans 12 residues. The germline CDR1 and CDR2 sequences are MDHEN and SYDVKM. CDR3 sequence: CASSFQGVEQYF. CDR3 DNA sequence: TGTGCCAGCAGTTTTCAGGGGGTCGAGCAGTACTTC.

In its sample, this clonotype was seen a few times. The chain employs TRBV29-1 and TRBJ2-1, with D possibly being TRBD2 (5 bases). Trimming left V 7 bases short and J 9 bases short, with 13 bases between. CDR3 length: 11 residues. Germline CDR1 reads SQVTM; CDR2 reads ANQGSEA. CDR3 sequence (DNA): TGCAGCGGCGACTACCTGAGTGAGCAGTTCTTC. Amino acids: CSGDYLSEQFF.

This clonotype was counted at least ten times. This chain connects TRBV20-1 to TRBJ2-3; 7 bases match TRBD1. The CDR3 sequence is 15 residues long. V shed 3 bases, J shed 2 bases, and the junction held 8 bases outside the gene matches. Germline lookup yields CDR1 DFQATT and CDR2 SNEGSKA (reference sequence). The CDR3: CSARGQWGNTDTQYF. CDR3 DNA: TGCAGTGCTAGGGGACAGTGGGGGAACACAGATACGCAGTATTTT.

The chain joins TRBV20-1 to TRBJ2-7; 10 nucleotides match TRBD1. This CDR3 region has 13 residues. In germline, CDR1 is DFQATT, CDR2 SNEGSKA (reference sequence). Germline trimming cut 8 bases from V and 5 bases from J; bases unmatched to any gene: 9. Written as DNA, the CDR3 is TGCAGTTCCAAGCCGACAGGGGGCCACGAGCAGTACTTC. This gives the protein CSSKPTGGHEQYF.

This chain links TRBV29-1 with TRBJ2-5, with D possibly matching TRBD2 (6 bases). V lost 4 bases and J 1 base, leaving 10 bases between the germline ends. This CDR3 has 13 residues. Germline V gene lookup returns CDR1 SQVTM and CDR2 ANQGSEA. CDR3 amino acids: CSVGGTAQETQYF. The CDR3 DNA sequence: TGCAGCGTTGGCGGGACTGCCCAAGAGACCCAGTACTTC.

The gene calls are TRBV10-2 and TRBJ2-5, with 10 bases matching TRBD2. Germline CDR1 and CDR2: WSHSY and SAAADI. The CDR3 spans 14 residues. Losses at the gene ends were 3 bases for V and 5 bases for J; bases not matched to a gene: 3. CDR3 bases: TGCGCCAGCAGTGATCCGGGACTAGCGGAGACCCAGTACTTC. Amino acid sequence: CASSDPGLAETQYF.

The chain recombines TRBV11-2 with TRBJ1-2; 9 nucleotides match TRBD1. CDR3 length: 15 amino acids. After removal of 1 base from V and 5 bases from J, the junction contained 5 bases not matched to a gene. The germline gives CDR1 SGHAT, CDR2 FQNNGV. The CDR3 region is CASSLGPTGGYGYTF. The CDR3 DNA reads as TGTGCCAGCAGCTTAGGCCCGACAGGGGGGTATGGCTACACCTTC.

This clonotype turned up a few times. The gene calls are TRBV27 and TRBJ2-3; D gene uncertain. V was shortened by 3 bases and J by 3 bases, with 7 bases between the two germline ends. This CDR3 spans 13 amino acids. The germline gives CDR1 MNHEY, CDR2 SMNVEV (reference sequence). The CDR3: CASSFHETDTQYF. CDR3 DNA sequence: TGTGCCAGCAGTTTTCACGAGACAGATACGCAGTATTTT.

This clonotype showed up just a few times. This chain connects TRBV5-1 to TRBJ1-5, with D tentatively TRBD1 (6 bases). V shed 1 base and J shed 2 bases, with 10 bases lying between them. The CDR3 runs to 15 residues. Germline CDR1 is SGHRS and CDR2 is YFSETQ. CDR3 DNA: TGCGCCAGCAGCTTGACAGGGAAGGGCAATCAGCCCCAGCATTTT. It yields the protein CASSLTGKGNQPQHF.

This CDR3 is CASSGHTYEQYF. The CDR3 DNA reads as TGTGCCAGCAGCGGACACACCTACGAGCAGTACTTC. V gene TRBV13 combines with J gene TRBJ2-7, with D perhaps matching TRBD1 (5 bases). Trimming cost V 5 bases and J 2 bases, with 7 bases left between them. The CDR3 extends over 12 amino acids. CDR1 and CDR2 from the germline V gene are PRHDT and FYEKMQ (reference sequence).

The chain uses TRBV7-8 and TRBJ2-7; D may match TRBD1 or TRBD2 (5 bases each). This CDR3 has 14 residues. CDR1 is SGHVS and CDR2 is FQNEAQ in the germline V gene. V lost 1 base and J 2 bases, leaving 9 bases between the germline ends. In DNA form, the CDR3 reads TGTGCCAGCAGCTTAGGCAGGGAGACCTACGAGCAGTACTTC. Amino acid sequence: CASSLGRETYEQYF.

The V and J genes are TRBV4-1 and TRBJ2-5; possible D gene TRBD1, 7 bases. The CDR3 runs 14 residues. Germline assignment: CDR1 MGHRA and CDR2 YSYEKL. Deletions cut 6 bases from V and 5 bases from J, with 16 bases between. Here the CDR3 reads CASRQAGGLETQYF. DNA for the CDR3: TGCGCCAGCAGACAGGCAGGGGGGCTGGAGACCCAGTACTTC.

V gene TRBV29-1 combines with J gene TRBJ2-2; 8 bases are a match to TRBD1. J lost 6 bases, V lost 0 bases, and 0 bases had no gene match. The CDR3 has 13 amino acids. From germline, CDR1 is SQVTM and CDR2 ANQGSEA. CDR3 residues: CSVEETGAGELFF. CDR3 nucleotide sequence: TGCAGCGTTGAAGAGACAGGGGCCGGGGAGCTGTTTTTT.

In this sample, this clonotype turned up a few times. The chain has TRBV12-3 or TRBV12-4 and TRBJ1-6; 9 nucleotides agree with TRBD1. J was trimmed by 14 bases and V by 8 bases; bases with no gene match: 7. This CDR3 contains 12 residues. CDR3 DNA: TGTGCCAGCGGGACAGGGCTAACGGCCCTCCACTTT. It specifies CASGTGLTALHF.

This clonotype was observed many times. CDR3: CASSFYAQQMGQFF. For the CDR3, the DNA is TGTGCCAGCAGCTTTTACGCGCAACAAATGGGGCAGTTCTTC. The chain uses TRBV7-6 and TRBJ2-1; D is unclear. Germline CDR1 SGHVS, CDR2 FNYEAQ. V was trimmed by 3 bases and J by 12 bases, leaving 18 bases between them. The length of the CDR3 is 14 residues.

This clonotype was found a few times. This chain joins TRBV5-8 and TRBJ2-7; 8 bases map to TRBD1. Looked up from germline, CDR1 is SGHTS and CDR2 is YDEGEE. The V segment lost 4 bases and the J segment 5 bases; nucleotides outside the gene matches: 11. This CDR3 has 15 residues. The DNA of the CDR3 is TGTGCCAGCAGCCTCGGACAGGGTGGGGGACACGAGCAGTACTTC. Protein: CASSLGQGGGHEQYF.

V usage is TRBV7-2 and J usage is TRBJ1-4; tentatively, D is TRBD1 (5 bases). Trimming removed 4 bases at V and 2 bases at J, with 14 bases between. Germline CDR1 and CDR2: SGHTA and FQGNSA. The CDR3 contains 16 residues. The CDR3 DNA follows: TGTGCCAGCAGCTCTCAGGGTCCTGGGACTAATGAAAAACTGTTTTTT. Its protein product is CASSSQGPGTNEKLFF.

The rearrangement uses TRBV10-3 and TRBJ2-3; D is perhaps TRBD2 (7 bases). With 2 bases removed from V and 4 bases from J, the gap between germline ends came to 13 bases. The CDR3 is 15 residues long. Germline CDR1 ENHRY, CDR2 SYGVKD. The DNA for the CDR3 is TGTGCCATCAGTGAGGGGGGGGGCGTCGCAGATACGCAGTATTTT. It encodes CAISEGGGVADTQYF.

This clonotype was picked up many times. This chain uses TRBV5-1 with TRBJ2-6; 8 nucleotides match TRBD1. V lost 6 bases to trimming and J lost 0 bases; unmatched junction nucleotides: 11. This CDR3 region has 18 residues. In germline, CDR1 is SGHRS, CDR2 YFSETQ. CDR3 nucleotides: TGCGCCAGCAATCTCGGCGGGACAGGATTCTCTGGGGCCAACGTCCTGACTTTC. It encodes CASNLGGTGFSGANVLTF.